This TCR beta chain was identified in a study of shared clonotypes between healthy human individuals. There were only Caucasian adults among the donors, and all lived in Nashville, Tennessee. Germline V gene sequence: CDR1 SEHNR, CDR2 FQNEAQ (reference sequence). The ends lost 6 bases at V and 7 bases at J; junction bases unmatched: 3. CDR3 length equals 13 residues. Libraries were prepared by immunoSEQ multiplex PCR; TCRdb keeps only in-frame clonotypes and omits some of them. The top ten hold more than 0.1% of the sample, which has over 2 million clones, about 95% seen once. Sequences were obtained from naive CD4+ T cells sorted from blood. Indicated subset: CD45RA+ positively selected. The rearrangement uses TRBV7-9 and TRBJ2-1, with 10 bases fitting TRBD2. This TCR was sampled from a man aged 18 to 29 in good health. This CDR3 is CASRELAGNEQFF. The CDR3 DNA reads TGTGCCAGCAGGGAACTAGCGGGGAATGAGCAGTTCTTC.